This passage covers 32 T cell receptor beta chains from one sample sequenced in a study of blood T cell repertoires in COVID-19. Sequenced by immunoSEQ multiplex PCR; TCRdb stores in-frame clones only, minus some. Of about 250,000 clones listed, 70% to 85% are singletons. The sample consisted of peripheral blood. The receptors originated from a woman aged 80 or over with acute or convalescent COVID-19.

J is TRBJ1-2 and V is TRBV7-8, with 7 bases lining up with TRBD1. With 6 bases clipped from V and 6 bases from J, the junction kept 7 bases outside the gene matches. CDR3 length: 13 amino acids. In germline, CDR1 is SGHVS, CDR2 FQNEAQ. The chain's CDR3 is CASSFRQGDGYTF. For the CDR3, the DNA is TGTGCCAGCAGTTTTAGACAGGGCGATGGCTACACCTTC.

The gene calls are TRBV6-5 and TRBJ1-6; 7 bases map to TRBD1. CDR1 is MNHEY, CDR2 SVGAGI, per germline. Trimming cost V 0 bases and J 7 bases; bases outside gene matches: 6. The length of the CDR3 is 16 residues. The DNA for the CDR3 is TGTGCCAGCAGTTACTCCCGGGACAGCTTAAATTCACCCCTCCACTTT. It translates to CASSYSRDSLNSPLHF.

CDR3 sequence: CASSLARDSSEAFF. CDR3 coding DNA: TGCGCCAGCAGCTTGGCCCGGGACAGCTCTGAAGCTTTCTTT. J is TRBJ1-1 and V is TRBV5-1; 7 nucleotides match TRBD1. CDR3 length equals 14 residues. V was pared by 0 bases and J by 6 bases, with 5 bases of the junction left unmatched. In germline, CDR1 is SGHRS, CDR2 YFSETQ.

V gene TRBV6-5 combines with J gene TRBJ1-2; possible D gene TRBD1, 6 bases. Germline CDR1 is MNHEY and CDR2 is SVGAGI. The CDR3 spans 13 residues. Trimming shortened V by 7 bases and J by 4 bases, and 13 bases separated the two germline ends. The CDR3 protein is CASKLGAFYGYTF. The CDR3 region has the DNA TGTGCCAGCAAGTTGGGGGCTTTCTATGGCTACACCTTC.

This clone was counted once. The rearrangement joins TRBV20-1 to TRBJ1-4; D may be TRBD1 (6 bases). Trimming took 3 bases from V and 5 from J, leaving 16 bases between them. CDR3 size: 15 residues. In germline, CDR1 is DFQATT, CDR2 SNEGSKA (reference sequence). The CDR3 DNA reads as TGCAGTGCTAGTTTACCGGGACATATGAATGAAAAACTGTTTTTT. Translation gives CSASLPGHMNEKLFF.

The V call is TRBV5-1, the J call TRBJ2-7, with D maybe TRBD2 (5 bases). Germline V gene lookup returns CDR1 SGHRS and CDR2 YFSETQ. Between the trimmed V and J ends, which lost 2 bases and 6 bases, there was a span of 9 bases. The CDR3 sequence is 12 residues long. CDR3 loop: CASSLVGAEQYF. CDR3 DNA: TGCGCCAGCAGCTTAGTGGGAGCCGAGCAGTACTTC.

This clone has a handful of counts. CDR3 region: CASSHLGGVSSSGTQYF. DNA of the CDR3: TGTGCCAGCAGCCACTTGGGTGGGGTCTCCAGCTCGGGAACCCAGTACTTC. The chain combines TRBV3-1 (or the pseudogene TRBV3-2) with TRBJ2-5, with a possible D match to TRBD2 (5 bases). The germline V gene encodes CDR1 LGHDT and CDR2 YNNKEL (reference sequence). The ends were cut back, 3 bases at V and 8 bases at J, with 25 bases in the middle. This CDR3 contains 17 residues.

The V and J genes are TRBV2 and TRBJ2-1; D possibly corresponds to TRBD2 (5 bases). CDR1 is SNHLY, CDR2 FYNNEI, per germline. The length of the CDR3 is 13 residues. V was clipped by 7 bases and J by 6 bases, with 13 bases between them. Written as DNA, the CDR3 is TGTGCCAGCACAGGACTCCTGGGCAATGAGCAGTTCTTC. Its protein is CASTGLLGNEQFF.

This chain links TRBV7-9 with TRBJ1-5; 7 bases are a match to TRBD1. J lost 0 bases, V lost 1 base, and 3 bases had no gene match. CDR3 size: 16 residues. Germline V gene lookup returns CDR1 SEHNR and CDR2 FQNEAQ (reference sequence). The CDR3 DNA reads TGTGCCAGCAGCTTAGGACAGGGCCCTAGCAATCAGCCCCAGCATTTT. Translated: CASSLGQGPSNQPQHF.

For the CDR3, the DNA is TGTGCCAGCAGTTACTTTCCTGGGGGCGCGCGAGAGACCCAGTACTTC. It is translated as CASSYFPGGARETQYF. The V and J genes are TRBV6-2 or TRBV6-3 and TRBJ2-5; tentative D call: TRBD1 (6 bases). Trimming removed 1 base at V and 4 bases at J, with 16 bases between. CDR3 size: 16 residues. In germline, CDR1 is MNHEY, CDR2 SVGEGT.

The chain employs TRBV4-1 and TRBJ1-1; D gene unclear. This CDR3 is built from 14 residues. CDR1 is MGHRA, CDR2 YSYEKL, per germline. V lost 0 bases and J 3 bases, leaving 8 bases between the germline ends. CDR3 residues: CASSQETSDTEAFF. The CDR3 DNA reads TGCGCCAGCAGCCAAGAAACGTCGGACACTGAAGCTTTCTTT.

The chain links TRBV21-1 to TRBJ1-1. TRBV21-1 is tagged as a pseudogene. The CDR3 has 18 amino acids. The CDR3 loop reads CASSKWSFWGGGDTEAFF. CDR3 DNA: TGTGCCAGCAGCAAATGGTCCTTTTGGGGGGGAGGGGACACTGAAGCTTTCTTT.

The CDR3 loop reads CASSIPGGEAFF. The CDR3 DNA reads as TGTGCCAGTAGTATTCCGGGGGGGGAAGCTTTCTTT. The chain has TRBV19 and TRBJ1-1; the D gene is possibly TRBD1 (5 bases). The CDR3 is made up of 12 amino acids. Trimming removed 3 bases from V and 8 bases from J, with 10 bases in between. CDR1 is LNHDA and CDR2 is SQIVND in the germline V gene (reference sequence).

This clone was counted between two and nine times. The rearrangement links TRBV6-2 or TRBV6-3 to TRBJ2-1; TRBD2 agrees at 13 bases. There are 15 residues in the CDR3. Germline V gene lookup returns CDR1 MNHEY and CDR2 SVGEGT. V shed 4 bases, J shed 9 bases, and the junction held 6 bases outside the gene matches. DNA of the CDR3: TGTGCCAGCAGTTTAACTAGCGGGGGGGCGGTTGAGCAGTTCTTC. Translation: CASSLTSGGAVEQFF.

The chain combines TRBV7-9 with TRBJ1-6; D might be TRBD1 (6 bases). The V gene's germline CDR1 is SEHNR and CDR2 FQNEAQ (reference sequence). The CDR3 has 17 amino acids. Trimming left V 5 bases short and J 7 bases short, with 21 bases between. CDR3 residues: CASSVDRYPLDNSPLHF. The CDR3 region has the DNA TGTGCCAGCAGCGTCGACAGGTATCCTTTAGACAATTCACCCCTCCACTTT.

This clone was picked up a small number of times. J is TRBJ1-5 and V is TRBV6-5, with TRBD1 matching over 8 bases. This CDR3 spans 15 amino acids. J lost 7 bases, V lost 6 bases, and 11 bases had no gene match. The germline V gene has CDR1 MNHEY and CDR2 SVGAGI. DNA for the CDR3: TGTGCCAGCAGAGACAGGGGAGGCATCAGGCAGCCCCAGCATTTT. Translation: CASRDRGGIRQPQHF.

The chain couples TRBV10-1 to TRBJ1-5, with 7 bases aligning to TRBD1. CDR3 length equals 16 residues. J was trimmed by 4 bases and V by 2 bases; bases with no gene match: 8. Germline values: CDR1 WNHNN, CDR2 SYGVQD (reference sequence). The chain's CDR3 is CASSEDGTVYNQPQHF. The CDR3 bases are TGCGCCAGCAGTGAGGACGGGACAGTCTATAATCAGCCCCAGCATTTT.

The J gene is TRBJ2-3, the V gene TRBV4-3, with D possibly being TRBD2 (6 bases). Germline CDR1 reads LGHNA; CDR2 reads YSLEER. The CDR3 loop spans 15 amino acids. The ends were cut back, 4 bases at V and 2 bases at J, with 13 bases in the middle. This CDR3 is CASSPRDWYTDTQYF. Here the CDR3 DNA reads TGCGCCAGCAGCCCCCGGGACTGGTACACAGATACGCAGTATTTT.

The J gene is TRBJ1-5, the V gene TRBV2; TRBD1 matches 7 bases. The CDR3 is 13 residues long. Unmatched junction bases numbered 2, after V lost 8 bases and J lost 1 base. Germline CDR1 is SNHLY and CDR2 is FYNNEI. CDR3 loop: CASQDRSNQPQHF. DNA for the CDR3: TGTGCCAGCCAGGACAGGAGCAATCAGCCCCAGCATTTT.

This chain links TRBV5-4 with TRBJ2-1; 7 bases agree with TRBD2. CDR1 is SGHNT, CDR2 YYREEE, per germline (reference sequence). CDR3 length equals 13 residues. The V and J ends lost 4 bases and 10 bases, in that order; junction bases with no gene match: 8. The CDR3 DNA reads as TGTGCCAGCAGCCTCGGGGAGGGTGGCGAGCAGTTCTTC. Translating it yields CASSLGEGGEQFF.

The chain has TRBV7-9 and TRBJ2-1; tentative D call: TRBD1 (5 bases). Germline V gene lookup returns CDR1 SEHNR and CDR2 FQNEAQ (reference sequence). CDR3 length: 13 residues. V gave up 6 bases and J gave up 9 bases, with 15 bases separating them. The DNA for the CDR3 is TGTGCCAGCAGGCTTGACCAGGGTATTGAGCAGTTCTTC. Translated: CASRLDQGIEQFF.

This clone showed up just a few times. The chain recombines TRBV6-5 with TRBJ2-2; 10 bases fit TRBD2. Unmatched junction bases numbered 5, after V lost 4 bases and J lost 6 bases. CDR1 MNHEY and CDR2 SVGAGI come from the germline V gene. The CDR3 consists of 15 residues. CDR3 bases: TGTGCCAGCAGTTTTCAGCGGGGGGGCCCCGGGGAGCTGTTTTTT. It specifies CASSFQRGGPGELFF.

The rearrangement links TRBV3-1 (or the pseudogene TRBV3-2) to TRBJ2-7; D gene uncertain. V lost 4 bases to trimming and J lost 3 bases, with 7 bases between them. The length of the CDR3 is 12 residues. Germline V gene lookup returns CDR1 LGHDT and CDR2 YNNKEL (reference sequence). The CDR3 protein is CASSLRYYEQYF. DNA for the CDR3: TGTGCCAGCAGCCTCAGATACTACGAGCAGTACTTC.

This clone came up a few times. The chain uses TRBV5-1 and TRBJ1-3, with a possible D match to TRBD1 (6 bases). Germline V gene lookup returns CDR1 SGHRS and CDR2 YFSETQ. The CDR3 sequence is 18 residues long. The V and J ends lost 3 bases and 3 bases respectively, with 22 bases between them. The CDR3 loop reads CASSSNPGGLTSGNTIYF. The CDR3, as DNA: TGCGCCAGCAGCTCAAATCCGGGGGGCCTAACTAGTGGAAACACCATATATTTT.

On this clone: The same CDR3 also results from other DNA sequences found in this sample. The CDR3 sequence: CASSIGGQTNSPLHF. The CDR3 DNA is TGTGCCAGTAGTATTGGGGGACAGACGAATTCACCCCTCCACTTT. The rearrangement uses TRBV19 and TRBJ1-6; the match to TRBD1 covers 7 bases. V lost 3 bases to trimming and J lost 7 bases; unmatched junction nucleotides: 6. Germline CDR1 LNHDA, CDR2 SQIVND (reference sequence). CDR3 size: 15 residues.

The rearrangement links TRBV11-3 to TRBJ2-3; weak D call: TRBD2 (6 bases). The CDR3 runs 14 residues. Germline V gene lookup returns CDR1 SGHNT and CDR2 YENEEA. Between the trimmed V and J ends, which lost 5 bases and 0 bases, there was a span of 9 bases. The CDR3 region is CASSMDYSTDTQYF. The CDR3 DNA reads as TGTGCCAGCAGCATGGACTATAGCACAGATACGCAGTATTTT.

V is TRBV5-4 and J is TRBJ1-2; possibly TRBD1 for D (5 bases). The CDR3 runs to 14 residues. Germline V gene lookup returns CDR1 SGHNT and CDR2 YYREEE (reference sequence). The ends were cut back, 4 bases at V and 2 bases at J, with 12 bases in the middle. For the CDR3, the DNA is TGTGCCAGCAGCATCTTCGACAGAAACTATGGCTACACCTTC. Translation: CASSIFDRNYGYTF.

This chain links TRBV7-2 with TRBJ1-3; 10 positions match TRBD1. CDR1 and CDR2 (germline): SGHTA, FQGNSA. Trimming took 5 bases from V and 4 from J; bases not matched to a gene: 8. The CDR3 sequence is 16 residues long. CDR3 protein: CASSTRQGAKGNTIYF. The CDR3 region has the DNA TGTGCCAGCAGCACCAGACAGGGGGCGAAAGGAAACACCATATATTTT.

The CDR3 loop is CASRIEFTGELFF. In nucleotides, the CDR3 is TGCGCCAGCCGTATTGAGTTTACCGGGGAGCTGTTTTTT. This chain uses TRBV5-1 with TRBJ2-2; D uncertain. Germline loops: CDR1 SGHRS, CDR2 YFSETQ. V lost 7 bases to trimming and J lost 5 bases, with 12 bases between them. This CDR3 is 13 amino acids long.

This chain links TRBV6-1 with TRBJ2-1; 8 positions agree with TRBD2. This CDR3 contains 15 residues. The trim removed 5 bases at V and 6 bases at J, leaving 9 bases unmatched. Germline V CDR1 and CDR2: MNHNS, SASEGT. CDR3 sequence: CASSLPGGAVNEQFF. CDR3 nucleotides: TGTGCCAGCAGTCTACCCGGGGGGGCCGTCAATGAGCAGTTCTTC.

In this sample, this clone turned up many times. V is TRBV5-1 and J is TRBJ2-1; D may be TRBD2 (7 bases). Between the trimmed V and J ends, which lost 4 bases and 9 bases, there was a span of 20 bases. Germline values: CDR1 SGHRS, CDR2 YFSETQ. The CDR3 contains 15 residues. CDR3 residues: CASSAGGGGEGEQFF. CDR3 nucleotide sequence: TGCGCCAGCAGCGCCGGTGGCGGGGGCGAGGGTGAGCAGTTCTTC.

The rearrangement links TRBV29-1 to TRBJ1-6; 7 nucleotides align to TRBD1. Germline V gene data show CDR1 as SQVTM and CDR2 as ANQGSEA. The CDR3 contains 13 residues. After removal of 4 bases from V and 9 bases from J, the junction contained 6 bases not matched to a gene. CDR3 sequence (DNA): TGCAGCGTTGGGGACAGTTCTGGTTCACCCCTCCACTTT. This codes for CSVGDSSGSPLHF.